The present T cell receptor beta chain was sequenced within a study of T-cell reconstitution after alpha-beta-depleted transplantation in children. Unique molecular identifiers were incorporated during preparation of the TCRbeta library. TCRdb itself ran the PCR reads through MiXCR, one entry per CDR3 protein. The sample lists approximately 800,000 distinct CDR3 sequences; roughly 15% were seen once. The CDR3 consists of 14 residues. CDR1 and CDR2 from the germline V gene are SGHRS and YFSETQ. For this clonotype: Its specificity is unknown. An end of the junction differs from the germline gene, which may be a read error.

Study-wide findings and caveats: In some patients, recipient T cells and intrathymic progenitors surviving conditioning explained high day-60 diversity.

The source of this sequence is a male patient younger than 18 who had a stem cell transplant for acute lymphoblastic leukemia, so the T cells may come from the graft donor. Sample: PBMCs, mostly from graft donor cells, taken 360 days after TCRalphabeta/CD19-depleted stem cell transplant. V usage is TRBV5-1 and J usage is TRBJ2-2; possible D gene TRBD2, 6 bases. Written as DNA, the CDR3 is TGCGCCAGCAGCTTGGATCAGGGCCCCGGGGGGCTGTTTTTT. Protein: CASSLDQGPGGLFF.